The 24 T cell receptor beta chains in this list originate from one sample, sequenced in a study of human T cells and chemical hapten exposure. Specified time point: pre-sensitization, week 0. Treatment here: therapeutic diphenylcyclopropenone sensitization with weekly scalp DPC. TCRdb re-derived calls from the RACE reads in MiXCR, one entry per CDR3 protein. The sample shows under 400,000 distinct CDR3 sequences, approximately 5% of them seen only once. This sample comprised whole blood, obtained in connection with sensitization to the hapten diphenylcyclopropenone (DPC). All receptors derive from a woman aged 45-59 years with alopecia areata. Some clones in this sample may be carry-over from other donors' samples.

Many counts were recorded for this clonotype. V gene TRBV6-5 combines with J gene TRBJ2-1; 7 bases match TRBD1. V was clipped by 2 bases and J by 7 bases; unmatched bases: 5. Germline CDR1 is MNHEY and CDR2 is SVGAGI. The length of the CDR3 is 14 residues. CDR3 bases: TGTGCCAGCAGTTACAGGGGGCCACCGAATGAGCAGTTCTTC. This encodes CASSYRGPPNEQFF.

There are a few counts of this clonotype. CDR3 sequence: CASSQQGPTGELFF. For the CDR3, the DNA is TGTGCCAGCAGTCAACAGGGGCCCACCGGGGAGCTGTTTTTT. This rearrangement joins TRBV2 to TRBJ2-2; the match to TRBD1 covers 7 bases. This CDR3 comprises 14 residues. Germline CDR1 and CDR2: SNHLY and FYNNEI. Trimming took 5 bases from V and 4 from J; bases not matched to a gene: 4.

This clonotype was seen ten or more times. The V gene is TRBV27, the J gene TRBJ2-5; TRBD2 matches at 9 bases. After removal of 5 bases from V and 3 bases from J, the junction contained 13 bases not matched to a gene. The CDR3 extends over 17 amino acids. The germline gives CDR1 MNHEY, CDR2 SMNVEV (reference sequence). The CDR3, as DNA: TGTGCCAGCAGTGAGGGGTCCCCTAGCGGGGCTAAAGAGACCCAGTACTTC. Residues: CASSEGSPSGAKETQYF.

This clonotype was picked up a small number of times. V gene TRBV6-1 combines with J gene TRBJ2-3; TRBD1 is a possible D gene (6 bases). Germline CDR1 reads MNHNS; CDR2 reads SASEGT. The germline V and J ends were trimmed by 7 bases and 3 bases, with 14 bases remaining between them. CDR3 length: 14 residues. Here the CDR3 reads CASTPYRATDTQYF. The CDR3 bases are TGTGCCAGCACCCCTTACAGGGCAACAGATACGCAGTATTTT.

The J gene is TRBJ1-3, the V gene TRBV7-9; unclear D gene. The CDR3 has 14 residues. CDR1 is SEHNR and CDR2 is FQNEAQ in the germline V gene (reference sequence). V lost 5 bases to trimming and J lost 1 base, with 9 bases between them. Here the CDR3 DNA reads TGTGCCAGCAGCCCCAGTGAATCTGGAAACACCATATATTTT. This sequence encodes CASSPSESGNTIYF.

The chain carries TRBV12-3 or TRBV12-4 and TRBJ2-2, with D uncertain. The CDR3 spans 16 residues. Trimming left V 0 bases short and J 0 bases short, with 8 bases between. This CDR3 is CASSLAGSANTGELFF. As DNA, the CDR3 is TGTGCCAGCAGTTTAGCAGGTTCGGCGAACACCGGGGAGCTGTTTTTT.

This clonotype was detected a few times. This rearrangement joins TRBV7-2 to TRBJ2-7, with unresolved D. Germline values: CDR1 SGHTA, CDR2 FQGNSA. This CDR3 has 13 residues. V shed 7 bases and J shed 1 base, with 11 bases lying between them. CDR3 DNA sequence: TGTGCCAGCACCCATCTAGGGTCCTACGAGCAGTACTTC. The encoded protein is CASTHLGSYEQYF. Full variable domain (outside the CDR3, taken from reference TRBV7-2 and TRBJ2-7): GAGVSQSPSNKVTEKGKDVELRCDPISGHTALYWYRQSLGQGLEFLIYFQGNSAPDKSGLPSDRFSAERTGGSVSTLTIQRTQQEDSAVYLCASTHLGSYEQYFGPGTRLTVT.

This chain links TRBV12-3 or TRBV12-4 with TRBJ1-4, with 8 bases aligning to TRBD1. This CDR3 region has 15 residues. V trimming: 1 base; J trimming: 8 bases; junction bases outside the gene matches: 6. CDR3 in amino acids: CASSLGQGAGEKLFF. CDR3 sequence (DNA): TGTGCCAGCAGTTTAGGTCAGGGGGCGGGCGAAAAACTGTTTTTT.

This clonotype has a count of ten or more. This sequence joins TRBV29-1 and TRBJ2-1; 11 nucleotides match TRBD2. Germline CDR1 reads SQVTM; CDR2 reads ANQGSEA. This CDR3 contains 17 residues. Unmatched junction bases numbered 11, after V lost 3 bases and J lost 4 bases. The CDR3 loop reads CSVEGLAEGRGYNEQFF. As DNA, the CDR3 is TGCAGCGTTGAGGGACTAGCGGAGGGGCGAGGTTACAATGAGCAGTTCTTC.

This clonotype was observed a few times. The J gene is TRBJ2-2, the V gene TRBV6-1, with D perhaps matching TRBD1 (5 bases). Trimming left V 6 bases short and J 7 bases short, with 21 bases between. CDR3 length: 16 residues. Germline CDR1 MNHNS, CDR2 SASEGT. CDR3 residues: CASRASDSQAGGELFF. In DNA, the CDR3 is TGTGCCAGCAGGGCCTCTGACAGCCAGGCAGGCGGGGAGCTGTTTTTT.

Of note for this clonotype: Being one base from a much bigger clone, this may be a read error. V gene TRBV13 combines with J gene TRBJ2-5; D may match TRBD1 or TRBD2 (5 bases each). The CDR3 sequence is 14 residues long. Germline V gene sequence: CDR1 PRHDT, CDR2 FYEKMQ (reference sequence). Trimming pared 5 bases from V and 1 base from J, leaving 11 bases between. CDR3 region: CASSPGRIQETQYF. In nucleotides, the CDR3 is TGTGCCAGCAGCCCGGGACGGATCCAAGAGACCCAGTACTTC.

Ten or more counts support this clonotype. The rearrangement links TRBV4-3 to TRBJ1-4; D not certain. Germline CDR1 is LGHNA and CDR2 is YSLEER. Trimming took 6 bases from V and 0 from J, leaving 14 bases between them. This CDR3 comprises 16 residues. CDR3: CASRQSQAATNEKLFF. The DNA of the CDR3 is TGCGCCAGCAGACAGAGCCAGGCTGCAACTAATGAAAAACTGTTTTTT.

This chain connects TRBV20-1 to TRBJ1-6; D uncertain. The germline V gene has CDR1 DFQATT and CDR2 SNEGSKA (reference sequence). Trimming shortened V by 5 bases and J by 7 bases, and 18 bases separated the two germline ends. The CDR3 has 15 residues. In DNA, the CDR3 is TGCAGTGCTCGCCCGGCGGGGAAACTGAATTCACCCCTCCACTTT. Its translation: CSARPAGKLNSPLHF.

Comments on this clonotype: Given the absence of the conserved phenylalanine or tryptophan at the CDR3 end, a read error is likely. V and J are TRBV29-1 and TRBJ1-2; TRBD1 agrees at 7 bases. Unmatched junction bases numbered 2, after V lost 3 bases and J lost 7 bases. Germline CDR1 is SQVTM and CDR2 is ANQGSEA. The CDR3 is 11 amino acids. CDR3 loop: CSVEQGVGYTL. In nucleotides, the CDR3 is TGCAGCGTTGAGCAGGGGGTTGGCTACACCTTA.

This clonotype was found many times. The chain couples TRBV12-3 or TRBV12-4 to TRBJ1-1; 8 bases align to TRBD1. V was pared by 7 bases and J by 3 bases, with 4 bases of the junction left unmatched. The length of the CDR3 is 13 residues. CDR3: CASTDRAHTEAFF. CDR3 DNA sequence: TGTGCCAGCACGGACAGGGCGCACACTGAAGCTTTCTTT.

The chain carries TRBV2 and TRBJ1-2; D uncertain. Per the germline V gene, CDR1 is SNHLY and CDR2 is FYNNEI. Trimming cost V 11 bases and J 4 bases, with 14 bases left between them. The CDR3 is 12 amino acids. The CDR3 spells CASKEVLYGYTF. The DNA of the CDR3 is TGTGCCTCAAAGGAGGTCCTCTATGGCTACACCTTC.

The V and J genes are TRBV20-1 and TRBJ2-1; 11 bases are a match to TRBD2. V dropped 6 bases and J dropped 8; count of bases not matched to a gene: 9. CDR3 size: 14 residues. CDR1 is DFQATT, CDR2 SNEGSKA, per germline (reference sequence). The CDR3 here is CSAPTSGTFYEQFF. The CDR3, as DNA: TGCAGTGCCCCGACTAGCGGGACCTTCTATGAGCAGTTCTTC.

There are many counts of this clonotype. This chain connects TRBV5-6 to TRBJ2-1; a weak D match, TRBD2 (5 bases). CDR3 length: 14 residues. Germline-derived CDR1 and CDR2 are SGHDT and YYEEEE. V was cut by 0 bases and J by 6 bases, with 10 bases left in between. CDR3 region: CASSLAGSSNEQFF. The DNA for the CDR3 is TGTGCCAGCAGCTTGGCGGGGTCCAGCAATGAGCAGTTCTTC.

V is TRBV5-1 and J is TRBJ2-3; D is unclear. This CDR3 region has 15 residues. Germline assignment: CDR1 SGHRS and CDR2 YFSETQ. V was trimmed by 4 bases and J by 0 bases, leaving 12 bases between them. CDR3 DNA: TGCGCCAGCAGCCCCGTGGGGTCTAGCACAGATACGCAGTATTTT. Translating it yields CASSPVGSSTDTQYF.

The V gene is TRBV29-1, the J gene TRBJ1-2; a weak D match, TRBD1 (6 bases). This CDR3 is 16 amino acids long. Germline V gene lookup returns CDR1 SQVTM and CDR2 ANQGSEA. Trimming stripped 6 bases from V and 4 bases from J, with 24 bases between. In DNA, the CDR3 is TGCAGCGTACCGACAGGCGACCCCTCACCCGGCTATGGCTACACCTTC. Translation: CSVPTGDPSPGYGYTF.

This clonotype was seen more than once but under ten times. The chain combines TRBV5-1 with TRBJ1-3; D is uncertain. V lost 0 bases to trimming and J lost 2 bases, with 12 bases between them. This CDR3 comprises 16 residues. CDR1 and CDR2 (germline): SGHRS, YFSETQ. The CDR3 DNA reads TGCGCCAGCAGCTTGGACGGGGAGCAGGCTGGAAACACCATATATTTT. Protein sequence: CASSLDGEQAGNTIYF.

The table lists this clonotype with many counts. The genes are TRBV12-3 or TRBV12-4 and TRBJ2-1; no clear D gene. CDR3 length: 11 amino acids. Trimming cost V 6 bases and J 7 bases, with 7 bases left between them. The CDR3 sequence: CASSLKNEQFF. Here the CDR3 DNA reads TGTGCCAGCAGCCTTAAAAATGAGCAGTTCTTC.

CDR3 sequence: CATSRDKAGGTYEQYF. Here the CDR3 DNA reads TGTGCCACCAGCAGAGATAAGGCGGGGGGGACCTACGAGCAGTACTTC. The chain links TRBV15 to TRBJ2-7, with 9 positions matching TRBD2. CDR1 and CDR2 from the germline V gene are LNHNV and YYDKDF (reference sequence). CDR3 length: 16 amino acids. The V segment lost 0 bases and the J segment 2 bases; nucleotides outside the gene matches: 5.

This clonotype was seen at least ten times. V and J are TRBV25-1 and TRBJ2-3, with 9 bases fitting TRBD2. This CDR3 has 15 amino acids. The ends lost 1 base at V and 2 bases at J; junction bases unmatched: 1. Germline assignment: CDR1 MGHDK and CDR2 SYGVNS. The CDR3 nucleotides read TGTGCCAGCAGTGAATCTAGCGGGGTCACAGATACGCAGTATTTT. This gives the protein CASSESSGVTDTQYF.